Given below is one T cell receptor (beta chain) in context. Its antigen is unknown. The trim removed 4 bases at V and 6 bases at J, leaving 10 bases unmatched. In germline, CDR1 is MNHEY, CDR2 SVGAGI. The CDR3 extends over 15 amino acids. This PCR relied on a set of 60 Vbeta primers and 13 Jbeta primers. Profiled with immunoSEQ multiplex PCR; TCRdb holds only in-frame clones, not every one. The repertoire holds roughly 120,000 clones, with around 74% as singletons. The data are from a study of cytomegalovirus exposure and HLA in healthy donors. Whole-study results and caveats: The study reported that TCR beta sequences accurately predicted HLA-A and HLA-B alleles in most subjects.

The chain uses TRBV6-5 and TRBJ1-1; 8 bases match TRBD1. Source material: PBMCs. This TCR came from a man aged 30 to 39 in good health and CMV-seropositive. CDR3 nucleotide sequence: TGTGCCAGCAGTTTAGAAAGGCAGGGGGCCCCTGAAGCTTTCTTT. It yields the protein CASSLERQGAPEAFF.